What follows are 10 T cell receptor beta chains derived from one specimen sequenced in a study of vaccination and CD4 T cells after COVID-19. MiXCR, applied by TCRdb to the PCR reads, yields one record per CDR3 protein. Of about 29,000 distinct CDR3 sequences listed, roughly 50% are singletons. Time point here: late sampling 161 to 241 days after vaccination in three convalescent patients. The input for sequencing was CD4+ T cells from blood, taken about 7 months after SARS-CoV-2 vaccination. All receptors derive from a human donor who had recovered from COVID-19.

This clonotype came up a few times. The chain links TRBV4-2 to TRBJ2-3, with 7 bases that match TRBD2. The CDR3 spans 15 residues. Germline loops: CDR1 LGHNA, CDR2 YNFKEQ. V shed 1 base, J shed 2 bases, and the junction held 3 bases outside the gene matches. The CDR3 loop is CASSQGEGHTDTQYF. CDR3 DNA sequence: TGTGCCAGCAGCCAAGGGGAGGGCCACACAGATACGCAGTATTTT.

Details on this clonotype: The junction and the germline gene differ at one end; a read error may be behind it. The rearrangement links TRBV24-1 to TRBJ1-1, with D tentatively TRBD1 (5 bases). Germline CDR1 KGHDR, CDR2 SFDVKD. There are 13 residues in the CDR3. Here the CDR3 reads CATSGTPNTEAFF. Written as DNA, the CDR3 is TGTGCCACGAGTGGGACCCCGAACACTGAAGCTTTCTTT.

The chain has TRBV7-9 and TRBJ1-1; 9 positions agree with TRBD1. Unmatched junction bases numbered 12, after V lost 5 bases and J lost 5 bases. Germline loops: CDR1 SEHNR, CDR2 FQNEAQ (reference sequence). The CDR3 is 16 residues long. DNA of the CDR3: TGTGCCAGCAGCACGTCCCCCGGGACAGGGAAAACTGAAGCTTTCTTT. Translation: CASSTSPGTGKTEAFF. The whole variable domain, remainder taken from reference TRBV7-9 and TRBJ1-1, is DTGVSQNPRHKITKRGQNVTFRCDPISEHNRLYWYRQTLGQGPEFLTYFQNEAQLEKSRLLSDRFSAERPKGSFSTLEIQRTEQGDSAMYLCASSTSPGTGKTEAFFGQGTRLTVV.

V gene TRBV9 combines with J gene TRBJ2-3; D is ambiguous. Trimming took off 0 bases at V and 1 base at J, with 12 bases between the two ends. Germline V gives CDR1 SGDLS, CDR2 YYNGEE. The CDR3 is made up of 16 amino acids. CDR3 loop: CASSVGWIHGTDTQYF. Here the CDR3 DNA reads TGTGCCAGCAGCGTAGGATGGATCCATGGCACAGATACGCAGTATTTT.

This sequence joins TRBV6-1 and TRBJ2-1, with unresolved D. The V end was cut by 8 bases, the J end by 0 bases, with 11 bases between. Germline assignment: CDR1 MNHNS and CDR2 SASEGT. This CDR3 has 14 residues. In DNA, the CDR3 is TGTGCCAGCTCAGACCCGAGCTCCTACAATGAGCAGTTCTTC. This codes for CASSDPSSYNEQFF.

The chain uses TRBV7-9 and TRBJ1-2; D may be TRBD1 (6 bases). The V gene lost 0 bases and the J gene lost 2 bases, with 10 bases spanning the gap. Germline lookup yields CDR1 SEHNR and CDR2 FQNEAQ (reference sequence). The CDR3 is 15 residues long. CDR3 nucleotides: TGTGCCAGCAGCTTAGCTGGGGGGCAGAACTATGGCTACACCTTC. It codes for CASSLAGGQNYGYTF.

The genes are TRBV28 and TRBJ1-2; a possible D gene is TRBD1 (5 bases). V lost 3 bases, J lost 7 bases, and 21 bases lay in between. The CDR3 runs to 16 residues. Germline CDR1 reads MDHEN; CDR2 reads SYDVKM. The CDR3, as DNA: TGTGCCAGCAGTTTTCGAGGTGGAAGGGGACTTGGTGGCTACACCTTC. Translated: CASSFRGGRGLGGYTF.

The V gene is TRBV28, the J gene TRBJ2-7; weak D call: TRBD1 (5 bases). The V end was cut by 6 bases, the J end by 6 bases, with 9 bases between. The CDR3 has 11 residues. Germline V gene sequence: CDR1 MDHEN, CDR2 SYDVKM. In nucleotides, the CDR3 is TGTGCCAGCAGGGATACAGGCGAGCAGTACTTC. This sequence encodes CASRDTGEQYF. Looking up the rest from reference TRBV28 and TRBJ2-7 gives the full variable domain: DVKVTQSSRYLVKRTGEKVFLECVQDMDHENMFWYRQDPGLGLRLIYFSYDVKMKEKGDIPEGYSVSREKKERFSLILESASTNQTSMYLCASRDTGEQYFGPGTRLTVT.

The chain carries TRBV6-4 and TRBJ2-2; D gene ambiguous. The V end lost 6 bases, the J end lost 4 bases, and 9 bases lay between the germline ends. The CDR3 loop spans 13 amino acids. Germline loops: CDR1 MRHNA, CDR2 SNTAGT. CDR3 bases: TGTGCCAGCAGCCTCGGAGCCACCGGGGAGCTGTTTTTT. Its protein product is CASSLGATGELFF.

The J gene is TRBJ2-1, the V gene TRBV6-1; 14 bases line up with TRBD2. Germline V gene data show CDR1 as MNHNS and CDR2 as SASEGT. Germline trimming cut 6 bases from V and 14 bases from J; bases unmatched to any gene: 3. The CDR3 runs 12 residues. The CDR3 coding sequence is TGTGCCAGCAGACGACTAGCGGGAGGGGAGTTCTTC. This gives the protein CASRRLAGGEFF.